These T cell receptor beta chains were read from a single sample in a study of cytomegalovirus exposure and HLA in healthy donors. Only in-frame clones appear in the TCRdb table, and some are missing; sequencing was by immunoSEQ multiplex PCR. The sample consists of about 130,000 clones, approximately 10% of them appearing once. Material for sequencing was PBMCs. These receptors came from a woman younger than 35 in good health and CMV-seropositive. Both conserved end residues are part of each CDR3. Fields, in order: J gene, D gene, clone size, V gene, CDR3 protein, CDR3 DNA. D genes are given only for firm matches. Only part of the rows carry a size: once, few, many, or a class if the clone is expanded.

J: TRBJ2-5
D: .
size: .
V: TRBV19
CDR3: CASSIVTRETQYF
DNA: TGTGCCAGTAGTATAGTCACCCGGGAGACCCAGTACTTC

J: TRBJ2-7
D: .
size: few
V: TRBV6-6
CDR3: CASSYRYEQYF
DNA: TGTGCCAGCAGTTACCGGTACGAGCAGTACTTC

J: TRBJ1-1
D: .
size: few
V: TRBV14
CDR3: CASSQQRGGEAFF
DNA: TGTGCCAGCAGCCAACAAAGGGGAGGTGAAGCTTTCTTT

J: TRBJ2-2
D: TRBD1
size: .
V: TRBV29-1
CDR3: CSAVPGQGRNTGELFF
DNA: TGCAGCGCCGTCCCGGGACAGGGAAGAAACACCGGGGAGCTGTTTTTT

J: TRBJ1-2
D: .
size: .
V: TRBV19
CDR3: CASAPVRGQSSYGYTF
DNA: TGTGCCAGTGCCCCGGTGAGGGGACAAAGTTCGTATGGCTACACCTTC

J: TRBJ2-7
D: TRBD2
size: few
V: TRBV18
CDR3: CASSSGLAEYEQYF
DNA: TGTGCCAGCTCATCTGGACTAGCGGAGTACGAGCAGTACTTC

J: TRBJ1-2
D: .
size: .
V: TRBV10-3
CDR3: CAISMTDQGYTF
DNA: TGTGCCATCAGCATGACAGACCAAGGCTACACCTTC

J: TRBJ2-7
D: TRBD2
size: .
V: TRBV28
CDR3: CASSFDVVGGSYEQYF
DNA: TGTGCCAGCAGTTTCGACGTCGTGGGAGGGTCCTACGAGCAGTACTTC

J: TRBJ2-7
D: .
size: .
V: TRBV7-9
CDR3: CASSLDSNSYEQYF
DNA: TGTGCCAGCAGCTTAGACTCAAACTCCTACGAGCAGTACTTC

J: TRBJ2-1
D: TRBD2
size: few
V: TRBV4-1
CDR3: CASSQVAGLAGGNEQFF
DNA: TGCGCCAGCAGCCAAGTGGCGGGACTAGCGGGAGGGAATGAGCAGTTCTTC

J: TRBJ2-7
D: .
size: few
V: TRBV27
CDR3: CASSPTRDHYEQYF
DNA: TGTGCCAGCAGTCCGACTAGGGATCACTACGAGCAGTACTTC

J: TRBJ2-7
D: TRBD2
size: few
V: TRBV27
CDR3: CASSARPLAGGAYEQYF
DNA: TGTGCCAGCAGCGCCCGCCCCCTAGCGGGAGGAGCATACGAGCAGTACTTC

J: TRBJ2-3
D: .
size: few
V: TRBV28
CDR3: CASSSHSRETDTQYF
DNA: TGTGCCAGCAGCAGTCACTCCCGGGAGACAGATACGCAGTATTTT

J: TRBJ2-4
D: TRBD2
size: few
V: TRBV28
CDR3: CASSLESREENIQYF
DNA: TGTGCCAGCAGTTTAGAGTCCCGGGAGGAAAACATTCAGTACTTC

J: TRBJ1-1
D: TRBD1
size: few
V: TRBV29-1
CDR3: CSVVRDRAEAFF
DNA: TGCAGCGTGGTCCGGGACAGGGCTGAAGCTTTCTTT

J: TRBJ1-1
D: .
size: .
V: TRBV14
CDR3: CASSQELAGNTEAFF
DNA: TGTGCCAGCAGCCAAGAGTTAGCGGGGAACACTGAAGCTTTCTTT

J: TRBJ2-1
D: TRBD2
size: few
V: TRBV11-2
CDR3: CASSLIPGGGNEQFF
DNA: TGTGCCAGCAGCTTAATTCCGGGAGGAGGAAATGAGCAGTTCTTC

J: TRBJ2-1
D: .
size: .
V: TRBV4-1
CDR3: CASSLLVSTYNEQFF
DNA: TGCGCCAGCAGCCTCCTCGTGAGTACCTACAATGAGCAGTTCTTC

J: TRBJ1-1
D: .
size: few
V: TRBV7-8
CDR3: CASTQLDRVSEAFF
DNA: TGTGCCAGCACCCAATTGGACAGAGTTTCTGAAGCTTTCTTT

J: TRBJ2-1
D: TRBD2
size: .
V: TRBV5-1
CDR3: CASSFTGTSGLGEQFF
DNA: TGCGCCAGCAGTTTTACCGGGACTAGCGGCCTGGGTGAGCAGTTCTTC

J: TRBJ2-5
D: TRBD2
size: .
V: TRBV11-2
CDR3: CASSLKSLAGGQETQYF
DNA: TGTGCCAGCAGCTTAAAAAGCCTAGCGGGAGGCCAAGAGACCCAGTACTTC

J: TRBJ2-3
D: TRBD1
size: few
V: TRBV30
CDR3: CAWTQGALANTQYF
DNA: TGTGCCTGGACCCAGGGGGCGCTTGCAAATACGCAGTATTTT

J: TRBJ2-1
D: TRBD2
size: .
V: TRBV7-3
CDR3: CASTRLAGATYNEQFF
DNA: TGTGCCAGCACCCGACTAGCGGGAGCCACCTACAATGAGCAGTTCTTC

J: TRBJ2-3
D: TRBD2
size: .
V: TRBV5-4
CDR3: CASSLLAGGYTDTQYF
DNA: TGTGCCAGCAGCTTACTAGCGGGAGGTTACACAGATACGCAGTATTTT

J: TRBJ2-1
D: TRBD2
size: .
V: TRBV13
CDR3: CASSLEGLAGVEQFF
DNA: TGTGCCAGCAGCTTAGAGGGACTAGCGGGAGTCGAGCAGTTCTTC

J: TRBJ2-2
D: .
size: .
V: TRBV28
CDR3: CASSLSGEVHGELFF
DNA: TGTGCCAGCAGTTTGTCGGGAGAGGTCCACGGGGAGCTGTTTTTT

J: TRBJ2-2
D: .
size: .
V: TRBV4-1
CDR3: CASSQDTGTGELFF
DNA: TGCGCCAGCAGCCAAGACACCGGCACCGGGGAGCTGTTTTTT

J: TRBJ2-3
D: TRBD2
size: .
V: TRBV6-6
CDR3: CASDTGTSVTDTQYF
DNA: TGTGCCAGCGACACCGGGACTAGCGTCACAGATACGCAGTATTTT

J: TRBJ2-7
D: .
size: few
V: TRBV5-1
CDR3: CASRIGETYEQYF
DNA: TGCGCCAGCAGGATCGGGGAAACCTACGAGCAGTACTTC

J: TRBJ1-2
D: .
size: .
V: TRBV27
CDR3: CASSSVGSGYTF
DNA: TGTGCCAGCAGTTCGGTGGGGAGCGGCTACACCTTC

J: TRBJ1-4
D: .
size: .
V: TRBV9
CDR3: CASSADGTPNEKLFF
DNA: TGTGCCAGCAGCGCTGACGGGACACCAAATGAAAAACTGTTTTTT

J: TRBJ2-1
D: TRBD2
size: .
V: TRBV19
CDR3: CASSPTSGNSYNEQFF
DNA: TGTGCCAGTAGTCCGACTAGCGGGAACTCCTACAATGAGCAGTTCTTC

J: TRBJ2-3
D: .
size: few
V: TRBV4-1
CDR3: CASSQVPTRSTDTQYF
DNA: TGCGCCAGCAGCCAAGTCCCCACACGAAGCACAGATACGCAGTATTTT

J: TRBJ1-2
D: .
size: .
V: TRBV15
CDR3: CATSRVGGAADGYTF
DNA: TGTGCCACCAGCAGAGTAGGGGGGGCCGCCGATGGCTACACCTTC

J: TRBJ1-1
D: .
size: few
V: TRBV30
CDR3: CAWEVGGEAFF
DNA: TGTGCCTGGGAGGTGGGAGGTGAAGCTTTCTTT

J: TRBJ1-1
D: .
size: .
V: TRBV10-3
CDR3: CAISESPGLNTEAFF
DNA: TGTGCCATCAGTGAGTCTCCGGGGTTGAACACTGAAGCTTTCTTT

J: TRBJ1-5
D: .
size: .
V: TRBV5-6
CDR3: CASSLSGPSNQPQHF
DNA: TGTGCCAGCAGCTTGAGCGGGCCTAGCAATCAGCCCCAGCATTTT

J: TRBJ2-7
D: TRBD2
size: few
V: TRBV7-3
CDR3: CASSLSGGSYEQYF
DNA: TGTGCCAGCAGCTTAAGCGGGGGATCCTACGAGCAGTACTTC

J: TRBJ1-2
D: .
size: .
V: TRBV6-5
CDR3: CASSTHRAGGYTF
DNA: TGTGCCAGCAGCACACACAGGGCTGGTGGCTACACCTTC

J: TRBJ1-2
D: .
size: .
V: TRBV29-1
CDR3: CSVGGGTNYGYTF
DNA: TGCAGCGTTGGCGGCGGAACTAACTATGGCTACACCTTC

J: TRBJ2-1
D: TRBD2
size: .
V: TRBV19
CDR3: CASSMGAGTSVSRNEQFF
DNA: TGTGCCAGTAGTATGGGAGCGGGAACTAGTGTTAGTAGGAATGAGCAGTTCTTC

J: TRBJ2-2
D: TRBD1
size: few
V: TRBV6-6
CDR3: CASSYPGQGGPGELFF
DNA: TGTGCCAGCAGTTACCCGGGACAGGGGGGGCCCGGGGAGCTGTTTTTT

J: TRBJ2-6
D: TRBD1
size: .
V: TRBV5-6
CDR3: CASSYRQGSPSGANVLTF
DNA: TGTGCCAGCAGCTATAGACAGGGGTCGCCCTCTGGGGCCAACGTCCTGACTTTC

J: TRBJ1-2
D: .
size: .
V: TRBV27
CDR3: CASQGPLRSGYTF
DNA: TGTGCCAGTCAGGGCCCACTACGGTCTGGCTACACCTTC

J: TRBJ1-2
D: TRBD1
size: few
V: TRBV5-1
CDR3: CASSLPGQHPLGYTF
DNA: TGCGCCAGCAGCCTACCGGGACAGCATCCCTTGGGCTACACCTTC

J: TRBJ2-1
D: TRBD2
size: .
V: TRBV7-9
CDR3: CASSLLMVAGGDNEQFF
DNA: TGTGCCAGCAGCCTCCTTATGGTAGCGGGAGGAGACAATGAGCAGTTCTTC

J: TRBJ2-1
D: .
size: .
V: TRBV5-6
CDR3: CASSGASGPDTAREQFF
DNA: TGTGCCAGCAGCGGAGCATCCGGGCCGGACACGGCTCGTGAGCAGTTCTTC

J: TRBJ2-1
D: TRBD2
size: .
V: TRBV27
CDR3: CASSFPSGTNYNEQFF
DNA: TGTGCCAGCAGTTTCCCCTCCGGGACTAACTACAATGAGCAGTTCTTC

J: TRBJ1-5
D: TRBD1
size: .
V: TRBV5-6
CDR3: CASSLNRGQNQPQHF
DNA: TGTGCCAGCAGCTTGAACAGGGGACAAAATCAGCCCCAGCATTTT

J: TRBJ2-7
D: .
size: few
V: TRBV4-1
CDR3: CASSLLQPLSEQYF
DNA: TGCGCCAGCAGCCTTTTACAACCCCTTTCCGAGCAGTACTTC